The 5 T cell receptor beta chains below come from one sample, sequenced in a study of Graves' ophthalmopathy and Graves' hyperthyroidism. Investigators amplified TCR beta CDR3 regions from RNA transcripts. HTBI primers were used in a first-round RT-PCR, which preceded a second-round multiplex PCR. In TCRdb, the multiplex PCR reads were re-called with MiXCR into one record per CDR3 protein. Found here are 150,000 or so distinct CDR3 sequences, under 45% of them singletons; the top ten hold about 8.2%. The sample was peripheral blood. Source of these receptors: a man aged 25 to 40 with Graves' ophthalmopathy.

This clonotype was recorded at least ten times. This chain joins TRBV6-1 and TRBJ2-5; perhaps D is TRBD1 or TRBD2 (5 bases each). This CDR3 spans 16 amino acids. Germline V CDR1 and CDR2: MNHNS, SASEGT. The germline V and J ends were trimmed by 7 bases and 2 bases, with 20 bases remaining between them. The CDR3, as DNA: TGTGCCAGCACCTCTTGGGGGAGAGACAGTCAAGAGACCCAGTACTTC. Residues: CASTSWGRDSQETQYF.

V and J are TRBV24-1 and TRBJ1-1; weak D call: TRBD1 (6 bases). Trimming took off 5 bases at V and 3 bases at J, with 12 bases between the two ends. The CDR3 extends over 14 amino acids. The germline CDR1 and CDR2 sequences are KGHDR and SFDVKD. The CDR3 DNA is TGTGCCACCAGTGCTGGGGGCGTGGACACTGAAGCTTTCTTT. Its protein product is CATSAGGVDTEAFF.

This clonotype has at least ten counts. The J gene is TRBJ2-2, the V gene TRBV12-3 or TRBV12-4, with a possible D match to TRBD1 (6 bases). V was cut by 5 bases and J by 3 bases, with 19 bases left in between. The CDR3 covers 17 residues. CDR3 loop: CASSRREQGRHTGELFF. CDR3 in DNA: TGTGCCAGCAGTCGAAGGGAACAGGGCCGGCACACCGGGGAGCTGTTTTTT.

This clonotype was seen repeatedly, ten times or more. The genes are TRBV5-1 and TRBJ2-7; unclear D gene. Trimming cost V 3 bases and J 2 bases, with 15 bases left between them. This CDR3 region has 15 residues. CDR1 is SGHRS, CDR2 YFSETQ, per germline. CDR3 sequence (DNA): TGCGCCAGCAGCTCTGCCCGCAGGATTCCCTACGAGCAGTACTTC. It translates to CASSSARRIPYEQYF.

This clonotype was detected many times. The rearrangement links TRBV6-5 to TRBJ1-2, with D possibly matching TRBD1 (5 bases). CDR1 is MNHEY, CDR2 SVGAGI, per germline. This CDR3 is 15 amino acids long. Trimming shortened V by 0 bases and J by 5 bases, and 13 bases separated the two germline ends. DNA of the CDR3: TGTGCCAGCAGTTACTCGATAGGGGTGGAGTATGGCTACACCTTC. It codes for CASSYSIGVEYGYTF.